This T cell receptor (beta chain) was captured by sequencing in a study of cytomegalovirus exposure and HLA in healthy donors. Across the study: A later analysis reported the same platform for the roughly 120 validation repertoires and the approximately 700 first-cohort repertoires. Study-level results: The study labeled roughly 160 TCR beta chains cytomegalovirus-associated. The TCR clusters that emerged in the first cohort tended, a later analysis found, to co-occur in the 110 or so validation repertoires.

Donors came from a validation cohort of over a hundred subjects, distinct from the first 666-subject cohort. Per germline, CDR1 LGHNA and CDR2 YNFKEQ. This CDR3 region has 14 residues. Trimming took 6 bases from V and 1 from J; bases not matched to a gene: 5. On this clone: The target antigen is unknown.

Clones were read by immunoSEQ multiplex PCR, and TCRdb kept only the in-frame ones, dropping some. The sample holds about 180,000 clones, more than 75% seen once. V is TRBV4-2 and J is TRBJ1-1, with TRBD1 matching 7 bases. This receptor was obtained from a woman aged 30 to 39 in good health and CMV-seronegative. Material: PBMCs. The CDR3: CASRGGQRNTEAFF. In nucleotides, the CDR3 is TGTGCCAGCAGAGGGGGCCAGAGGAACACTGAAGCTTTCTTT.